The 16 T cell receptor beta chains presented below share a single source sample, sequenced in a study of T cell repertoires in cytomegalovirus infection. TCRdb reprocessed the reads via MiXCR and lists one record per CDR3 protein. The repertoire holds about 260,000 distinct CDR3 sequences, with around 8.7% as singletons. The sequencing input was PBMCs. Receptor source: a human donor in good health (CMV status not recorded). Some clones in this sample may be carry-over from other donors' samples.

The chain uses TRBV2 and TRBJ2-7; D is undetermined. This CDR3 comprises 11 residues. The V gene's germline CDR1 is SNHLY and CDR2 FYNNEI. Trimming pared 3 bases from V and 6 bases from J, leaving 6 bases between. CDR3 bases: TGTGCCAGCAGTGAGTATTCCGAGCAGTACTTC. This gives the protein CASSEYSEQYF. Combining the CDR3 with reference TRBV2 and TRBJ2-7 gives the whole variable domain EPEVTQTPSHQVTQMGQEVILRCVPISNHLYFYWYRQILGQKVEFLVSFYNNEISEKSEIFDDQFSVERPDGSNFTLKIRSTKLEDSAMYFCASSEYSEQYFGPGTRLTVT.

The rearrangement links TRBV27 to TRBJ1-2; D gene uncertain. This CDR3 contains 11 residues. Germline CDR1 reads MNHEY; CDR2 reads SMNVEV (reference sequence). Between the trimmed V and J ends, which lost 6 bases and 4 bases, there was a span of 6 bases. CDR3 DNA: TGTGCCAGCAGGGCAGGCTATGGCTACACCTTC. Translating gives CASRAGYGYTF.

This clonotype was counted at least ten times. This chain joins TRBV7-2 and TRBJ2-1, with D maybe TRBD1 (5 bases). This CDR3 has 14 residues. V dropped 1 base and J dropped 8 bases, with 12 bases sitting between them. CDR1 SGHTA and CDR2 FQGNSA come from the germline V gene. CDR3 sequence (DNA): TGTGCCAGCAGCTTAGAGGGGCTCGGCGATGAGCAGTTCTTC. This sequence encodes CASSLEGLGDEQFF.

This clonotype was observed a few times. The chain employs TRBV12-3 or TRBV12-4 and TRBJ2-7; D is perhaps TRBD2 (5 bases). The CDR3 is 12 residues long. V was cut by 4 bases and J by 7 bases, with 11 bases left in between. The DNA for the CDR3 is TGTGCCAGCAGTTCCGGGGTGAGGGAGCAGTACTTC. It codes for CASSSGVREQYF.

This clonotype was counted many times. This rearrangement joins TRBV7-2 to TRBJ2-2; 12 positions match TRBD2. The length of the CDR3 is 18 residues. V shed 5 bases and J 5 bases; nucleotides not matched to a gene: 12. The germline gives CDR1 SGHTA, CDR2 FQGNSA. The CDR3, as DNA: TGTGCCAGCAGCCACCCCCCTCTAGCGGGGGGGGCAACCGGGGAGCTGTTTTTT. It yields the protein CASSHPPLAGGATGELFF.

The chain joins TRBV18 to TRBJ1-1, with D tentatively TRBD1 (5 bases). Germline V gene lookup returns CDR1 KGHSH and CDR2 LQKENI. V gave up 3 bases and J gave up 4 bases, with 15 bases separating them. This CDR3 is built from 15 residues. This chain's CDR3 is CASSPSGGTVTEAFF. The CDR3 nucleotides read TGTGCCAGCTCACCCTCAGGCGGGACGGTCACTGAAGCTTTCTTT.

This clonotype was seen many times. The V gene is TRBV7-2, the J gene TRBJ2-1; D remains unclear. Between the trimmed V and J ends, which lost 5 bases and 9 bases, there was a span of 20 bases. Germline V gene data show CDR1 as SGHTA and CDR2 as FQGNSA. There are 15 residues in the CDR3. CDR3 sequence: CASSPSLLGGLEQFF. The CDR3 coding sequence is TGTGCCAGCAGCCCTAGTCTTCTGGGTGGGCTTGAGCAGTTCTTC.

This clonotype was seen repeatedly, ten times or more. The V and J genes are TRBV30 and TRBJ1-2; D gene uncertain. V shed 0 bases and J shed 2 bases, with 4 bases lying between them. There are 12 residues in the CDR3. Germline CDR1 reads GTSNPN; CDR2 reads SVGIG (reference sequence). CDR3 sequence (DNA): TGTGCCTGGAGTGTACAGAACTATGGCTACACCTTC. Translating it yields CAWSVQNYGYTF.

At least ten counts were recorded for this clonotype. The chain has TRBV12-3 or TRBV12-4 and TRBJ1-2, with 9 bases fitting TRBD1. The CDR3 has 13 amino acids. The J segment lost 7 bases and the V segment lost 6 bases, leaving 6 bases of the junction unmatched. The CDR3 coding sequence is TGTGCCAGCAGACGACAGGGGGAGGGTGGCTACACCTTC. Translation gives CASRRQGEGGYTF.

This clonotype was counted only a few times. The chain has TRBV30 and TRBJ1-5, with D possibly matching TRBD1 (6 bases). V dropped 1 base and J dropped 4 bases, with 8 bases sitting between them. Germline-derived CDR1 and CDR2 are GTSNPN and SVGIG (reference sequence). The CDR3 runs 13 residues. CDR3 residues: CAWSGQENQPQHF. In nucleotides, the CDR3 is TGTGCCTGGAGTGGACAGGAAAATCAGCCCCAGCATTTT. The complete variable domain, with remaining parts taken from reference TRBV30 and TRBJ1-5, reads SQTIHQWPATLVQPVGSPLSLECTVEGTSNPNLYWYRQAAGRGLQLLFYSVGIGQISSEVPQNLSASRPQDRQFILSSKKLLLSDSGFYLCAWSGQENQPQHFGDGTRLSIL.

This clonotype has at least ten counts. The rearrangement links TRBV20-1 to TRBJ2-1; 9 bases line up with TRBD2. This CDR3 contains 16 residues. The trim removed 1 base at V and 3 bases at J, leaving 7 bases unmatched. The germline V gene encodes CDR1 DFQATT and CDR2 SNEGSKA (reference sequence). The CDR3 loop is CSARVQLAGIYNEQFF. The CDR3 bases are TGCAGTGCTAGAGTTCAACTAGCGGGTATCTACAATGAGCAGTTCTTC.

The sample holds many counts of this clonotype. CDR3 nucleotides: TGTGCCAGCAGCTTAGCCGGGACTAGTGCAGATACGCAGTATTTT. It codes for CASSLAGTSADTQYF. J is TRBJ2-3 and V is TRBV7-2; 8 bases are a match to TRBD2. The CDR3 is made up of 15 amino acids. Trimming took 0 bases from V and 4 from J; bases not matched to a gene: 3. Germline CDR1 is SGHTA and CDR2 is FQGNSA.

This clonotype has ten or more counts. V is TRBV5-5 and J is TRBJ2-3; 7 nucleotides match TRBD1. The CDR3 consists of 15 residues. V lost 5 bases and J lost 1; bases outside the gene matches: 7. CDR1 and CDR2 (germline): SGHKS, YYEKEE (reference sequence). The CDR3 loop reads CASRVTGIRTDTQYF. For the CDR3, the DNA is TGTGCCAGCAGAGTGACAGGGATACGCACAGATACGCAGTATTTT.

This clonotype was seen ten or more times. The chain combines TRBV7-2 with TRBJ2-5; 8 bases align to TRBD1. Germline CDR1 and CDR2: SGHTA and FQGNSA. The CDR3 has 14 residues. Germline trimming cut 1 base from V and 3 bases from J; bases unmatched to any gene: 1. CDR3 nucleotides: TGTGCCAGCAGCTTAGGGACAGGGAAAGAGACCCAGTACTTC. This sequence encodes CASSLGTGKETQYF.

This clonotype was detected ten times or more. J is TRBJ2-7 and V is TRBV6-6; 15 nucleotides line up with TRBD2. The CDR3 sequence is 20 residues long. Germline V gives CDR1 MNHNY, CDR2 SVGAGI (reference sequence). J lost 0 bases, V lost 4 bases, and 13 bases had no gene match. For the CDR3, the DNA is TGTGCCAGCAGTTCCACTATGGGACTAGCGGGAGGCCGGATCTCCTACGAGCAGTACTTC. It translates to CASSSTMGLAGGRISYEQYF.

This clonotype was seen only a few times. The DNA of the CDR3 is TGTGCCAGCAGTTTATCCCGGGGAAATCAGCCCCAGCATTTT. Translated, it gives CASSLSRGNQPQHF. The rearrangement uses TRBV28 and TRBJ1-5; unclear D gene. Germline loops: CDR1 MDHEN, CDR2 SYDVKM. CDR3 length: 14 amino acids. Trimming left V 1 base short and J 4 bases short, with 8 bases between.